The next 11 T cell receptor beta chains were all read from a single sample in a study of blood T cell repertoires in COVID-19. Sequencing used immunoSEQ multiplex PCR; TCRdb keeps in-frame clones, though not all of them. The sample consists of approximately 35,000 clones, over 80% of them appearing once. The sequenced sample consisted of peripheral blood. The receptors derive from a man aged 55 to 69 with active COVID-19.

V usage is TRBV25-1 and J usage is TRBJ2-2, with 11 positions matching TRBD1. Trimming at V came to 2 bases and at J to 7 bases, leaving 6 bases not matched to a gene. This CDR3 contains 16 residues. CDR1 and CDR2 (germline): MGHDK, SYGVNS. Written as DNA, the CDR3 is TGTGCCAGCAGTGAACGGACAGGGGGCAAGATCGGGGAGCTGTTTTTT. It encodes CASSERTGGKIGELFF.

The chain is built from TRBV5-6 and TRBJ2-5; D possibly corresponds to TRBD1 (5 bases). Trimming removed 0 bases at V and 7 bases at J, with 13 bases between. CDR1 SGHDT and CDR2 YYEEEE come from the germline V gene. There are 14 residues in the CDR3. Written as DNA, the CDR3 is TGTGCCAGCAGCTTGGCCCAGGGATCTGCGACCCAGTACTTC. This sequence encodes CASSLAQGSATQYF.

The chain joins TRBV5-6 to TRBJ2-4, with 8 nucleotides matching TRBD1. The CDR3 is 13 amino acids. J was trimmed by 8 bases and V by 0 bases; bases with no gene match: 1. Germline assignment: CDR1 SGHDT and CDR2 YYEEEE. DNA for the CDR3: TGTGCCAGCAGCTTGGGACAGGGGTACATTCAGTACTTC. Its protein is CASSLGQGYIQYF.

This clone was seen a single time. The CDR3 coding sequence is TGTGCCAGCAGCCCCCCAAGCGTGGAGCAGTTCTTC. Translating it yields CASSPPSVEQFF. This sequence joins TRBV9 and TRBJ2-1; D ambiguous. The CDR3 is made up of 12 amino acids. CDR1 and CDR2 from the germline V gene are SGDLS and YYNGEE. V lost 4 bases and J lost 10, with 12 bases in between.

This clone was detected only once. The DNA for the CDR3 is TGTGCCAGCAGTGTAAGCGCAGATACGCAGTATTTT. It encodes CASSVSADTQYF. The chain has TRBV25-1 and TRBJ2-3; D call uncertain. Germline CDR1 and CDR2: MGHDK and SYGVNS. V dropped 4 bases and J dropped 4 bases, with 6 bases sitting between them. The CDR3 is 12 residues long. The full variable domain, with the rest looked up from reference TRBV25-1 and TRBJ2-3, is EADIYQTPRYLVIGTGKKITLECSQTMGHDKMYWYQQDPGMELHLIHYSYGVNSTEKGDLSSESTVSRIRTEHFPLTLESARPSHTSQYLCASSVSADTQYFGPGTRLTVL.

CDR3 coding DNA: TGTGCCAGCAGCGTCCTCAGCGGGATAGCAGATACGCAGTATTTT. This codes for CASSVLSGIADTQYF. The chain joins TRBV9 to TRBJ2-3; TRBD2 matches at 7 bases. V was clipped by 2 bases and J by 4 bases; unmatched bases: 7. The CDR3 has 15 residues. The germline gives CDR1 SGDLS, CDR2 YYNGEE. The whole variable domain, remainder taken from reference TRBV9 and TRBJ2-3, is DSGVTQTPKHLITATGQRVTLRCSPRSGDLSVYWYQQSLDQGLQFLIQYYNGEERAKGNILERFSAQQFPDLHSELNLSSLELGDSALYFCASSVLSGIADTQYFGPGTRLTVL.

The chain employs TRBV6-7 and TRBJ2-1; 12 bases are shared with TRBD2. TRBV6-7 is assigned to the ORF class and has an uncertain function. The CDR3 consists of 17 residues. After removal of 0 bases from V and 6 bases from J, the junction contained 6 bases not matched to a gene. CDR3 nucleotide sequence: TGTGCCAGCAGTTACTCGCCGCTAGCGGGAGGGCCCAATGAGCAGTTCTTC. As protein: CASSYSPLAGGPNEQFF.

The gene calls are TRBV24-1 and TRBJ2-1; 15 bases map to TRBD2. Germline CDR1 reads KGHDR; CDR2 reads SFDVKD. This CDR3 is 18 amino acids long. V lost 7 bases to trimming and J lost 15 bases; unmatched junction nucleotides: 21. CDR3 nucleotides: TGTGCCACCAGCGAGGGACTAGCGGGAGGTAAATTCCAGGGGGGGCGGTTCTTC. It is translated as CATSEGLAGGKFQGGRFF.

This chain joins TRBV2 and TRBJ2-7, with D possibly matching TRBD1 (5 bases). CDR1 is SNHLY, CDR2 FYNNEI, per germline. This CDR3 is 12 amino acids long. The germline V and J ends were trimmed by 4 bases and 1 base, with 5 bases remaining between them. CDR3 in amino acids: CASSGQSYEQYF. CDR3 DNA: TGTGCCAGCAGTGGACAGTCCTACGAGCAGTACTTC.

The V call is TRBV5-1, the J call TRBJ2-3; no firm D call. CDR1 and CDR2 (germline): SGHRS, YFSETQ. The ends were cut back, 4 bases at V and 1 base at J, with 10 bases in the middle. This CDR3 has 14 residues. CDR3 loop: CASSPFLGTDTQYF. For the CDR3, the DNA is TGCGCCAGCAGCCCATTCTTAGGCACAGATACGCAGTATTTT.

The chain joins TRBV19 to TRBJ1-1, with TRBD1 as a possible D gene (6 bases). V dropped 5 bases and J dropped 1 base, with 11 bases sitting between them. The CDR3 has 14 amino acids. The germline CDR1 and CDR2 sequences are LNHDA and SQIVND (reference sequence). Here the CDR3 DNA reads TGTGCCAGTAGTGGCCAGACAGGGAACACTGAAGCTTTCTTT. Amino acid sequence: CASSGQTGNTEAFF.